These 23 T cell receptor beta chains originate from one sample sequenced in a study of T cells in Graves' hyperthyroidism and ophthalmopathy. Amplification of TCR beta CDR3 regions was performed using RNA transcripts as template. First-round RT-PCR targeting the TCR CDR3 was performed with the HTBI primer set. TCRdb re-analysed the multiplex PCR reads in MiXCR, keeping a single row per CDR3 protein. The sample lists 600,000 to 700,000 distinct CDR3 sequences, roughly 14% seen once, with approximately 4.3% in the top ten. Material for sequencing was blood. The receptors here all came from a woman aged 40 to 49 with Graves' ophthalmopathy.

The chain is built from TRBV28 and TRBJ2-7; unclear D gene. Germline CDR1 reads MDHEN; CDR2 reads SYDVKM. The germline V and J ends were trimmed by 4 bases and 3 bases, with 16 bases remaining between them. CDR3 size: 15 residues. The CDR3 spells CASSSVGGPNYEQYF. The DNA for the CDR3 is TGTGCCAGCAGTTCCGTGGGTGGCCCTAACTACGAGCAGTACTTC.

The genes are TRBV6-2 or TRBV6-3 and TRBJ2-5; possibly TRBD1 or TRBD2 for D (5 bases each). There are 13 residues in the CDR3. Germline loops: CDR1 MNHEY, CDR2 SVGEGT. V dropped 7 bases and J dropped 7 bases, with 16 bases sitting between them. The CDR3 sequence: CASTMGRLGTQYF. CDR3 nucleotide sequence: TGTGCCAGCACCATGGGACGATTGGGGACCCAGTACTTC.

At least ten counts were recorded for this clonotype. V usage is TRBV19 and J usage is TRBJ2-2, with a possible D match to TRBD1 (5 bases). Per germline, CDR1 LNHDA and CDR2 SQIVND (reference sequence). V was pared by 3 bases and J by 5 bases, with 13 bases between. There are 15 residues in the CDR3. In DNA, the CDR3 is TGTGCCAGTAGTATTATTGACAGAGCAACCGGGGAGCTGTTTTTT. The encoded protein is CASSIIDRATGELFF.

This clonotype was seen at least ten times. This sequence joins TRBV6-2 or TRBV6-3 and TRBJ1-5, with TRBD1 identical over 11 bases. After removal of 10 bases from V and 6 bases from J, the junction contained 5 bases not matched to a gene. The CDR3 is 13 amino acids. The V gene's germline CDR1 is MNHEY and CDR2 SVGEGT. CDR3 protein: CATTGTGGQPQHF. The CDR3 nucleotides are TGTGCCACCACAGGGACAGGGGGTCAGCCCCAGCATTTT.

This clonotype has a count of ten or more. The chain employs TRBV2 and TRBJ2-7; a weak D match, TRBD1 (6 bases). V lost 5 bases and J lost 7, with 15 bases in between. This CDR3 is built from 13 residues. Germline CDR1 SNHLY, CDR2 FYNNEI. CDR3 DNA: TGTGCCAGCAGTTACACAACAGGGCGGGAGCAGTACTTC. Encoded protein: CASSYTTGREQYF.

This clonotype was found many times. The chain has TRBV19 and TRBJ1-3, with 9 nucleotides matching TRBD1. The CDR3 sequence is 14 residues long. V shed 9 bases and J 2 bases; nucleotides not matched to a gene: 5. Per the germline V gene, CDR1 is LNHDA and CDR2 is SQIVND (reference sequence). The CDR3 DNA is TGTGCCAGCCGCGACAGGGGGGCTGGAAACACCATATATTTT. This encodes CASRDRGAGNTIYF.

As DNA, the CDR3 is TGTGCCAGCAGTTCCCCAACAGGGGGCTTCTATGGCTACACCTTC. Amino acid sequence: CASSSPTGGFYGYTF. The rearrangement uses TRBV6-2 or TRBV6-3 and TRBJ1-2, with 9 bases fitting TRBD1. CDR1 MNHEY and CDR2 SVGEGT come from the germline V gene. This CDR3 contains 15 residues. The ends lost 4 bases at V and 4 bases at J; junction bases unmatched: 7.

This chain's CDR3 is CASSLELALGTGELFF. CDR3 DNA: TGTGCCAGCAGCTTAGAGCTAGCGCTGGGGACCGGGGAGCTGTTTTTT. This chain links TRBV11-1 with TRBJ2-2, with D possibly being TRBD2 (6 bases). Germline V CDR1 and CDR2: SGHAT, FQDESV (reference sequence). Trimming left V 1 base short and J 5 bases short, with 14 bases between. There are 16 residues in the CDR3.

The V and J genes are TRBV7-2 and TRBJ2-2; no clear D. CDR1 SGHTA and CDR2 FQGNSA come from the germline V gene. V was clipped by 5 bases and J by 9 bases, with 10 bases between them. CDR3 length equals 12 residues. CDR3 DNA: TGTGCCAGCAGCCCGCAGACCAGGGAGCTGTTTTTT. This translates into CASSPQTRELFF.

This clonotype was seen repeatedly, ten times or more. This chain joins TRBV29-1 and TRBJ2-5, with a tentative D call TRBD1 (6 bases). Trimming left V 6 bases short and J 2 bases short, with 10 bases between. The CDR3 spans 12 residues. The germline CDR1 and CDR2 sequences are SQVTM and ANQGSEA. CDR3 residues: CSVRTDQETQYF. The CDR3 coding sequence is TGCAGCGTGAGGACAGATCAAGAGACCCAGTACTTC.

This clonotype was recorded many times. No conserved phenylalanine or tryptophan is present at the end of the CDR3, so a read error is the likely explanation. The DNA is omitted, as the CDR3 cannot be located on it reliably, and the CDR3 follows TCRdb's listing. V is TRBV28 and J is TRBJ1-2; TRBD1 was called by the table and not checked on the DNA. With termini counted, the CDR3 has 15 amino acids. Germline CDR1 MDHEN, CDR2 SYDVKM. CDR3 sequence reads: CASSPTDKIRFSVPP.

This clonotype turned up a few times. The genes are TRBV13 and TRBJ2-7; 10 nucleotides align to TRBD2. Germline CDR1 reads PRHDT; CDR2 reads FYEKMQ (reference sequence). Trimming took 4 bases from V and 2 from J; bases not matched to a gene: 8. The CDR3 totals 16 residues. CDR3 loop: CASSSEHSGRPYEQYF. The CDR3, as DNA: TGTGCCAGCAGCTCGGAGCATAGCGGGAGGCCCTACGAGCAGTACTTC.

This rearrangement joins TRBV2 to TRBJ1-5; D possibly corresponds to TRBD1 (6 bases). Trimming left V 5 bases short and J 9 bases short, with 20 bases between. The CDR3 is made up of 15 amino acids. The germline V gene has CDR1 SNHLY and CDR2 FYNNEI. CDR3: CASSPRTEGGSPQHF. The DNA for the CDR3 is TGTGCCAGCAGTCCCCGGACAGAAGGGGGTTCGCCCCAGCATTTT.

This clonotype came up many times. This chain connects TRBV5-6 to TRBJ2-7; TRBD2 is a possible D gene (6 bases). Per the germline V gene, CDR1 is SGHDT and CDR2 is YYEEEE. The CDR3 runs 13 residues. Between the trimmed V and J ends, which lost 0 bases and 6 bases, there was a span of 10 bases. The CDR3, as DNA: TGTGCCAGCAGCTTGGGGACTACCGTCGAGCAGTACTTC. Translation gives CASSLGTTVEQYF.

V and J are TRBV12-5 and TRBJ1-5; D unclear. V lost 2 bases and J 0 bases, leaving 8 bases between the germline ends. The CDR3 runs 15 residues. Germline V gene sequence: CDR1 LGHNT, CDR2 FRNRAP. The CDR3 sequence is CASGLIGYSNQPQHF. CDR3 bases: TGTGCTAGTGGTTTGATCGGATATAGCAATCAGCCCCAGCATTTT.

This clonotype was observed many times. V usage is TRBV10-2 and J usage is TRBJ2-7; TRBD1 might be the D (5 bases). This CDR3 is 14 amino acids long. Germline lookup yields CDR1 WSHSY and CDR2 SAAADI. Deletions cut 7 bases from V and 3 bases from J, with 16 bases between. DNA for the CDR3: TGCGCCAGCACGGCCCAGGGTTTTGTCTACGAGCAGTACTTC. It encodes CASTAQGFVYEQYF.

There are a few counts of this clonotype. The CDR3 loop is CASSAPAWRGVSYEQYF. In DNA form, the CDR3 reads TGTGCCAGCAGTGCCCCTGCCTGGAGAGGGGTCTCCTACGAGCAGTACTTC. The J gene is TRBJ2-7, the V gene TRBV6-1, with D perhaps assigned TRBD1 or TRBD2 (5 bases each). CDR1 and CDR2 from the germline V gene are MNHNS and SASEGT. The V and J ends lost 4 bases and 0 bases respectively, with 19 bases between them. CDR3 length: 17 amino acids.

This clonotype was counted at least ten times. V is TRBV20-1 and J is TRBJ1-1, with 7 bases fitting TRBD1. Germline loops: CDR1 DFQATT, CDR2 SNEGSKA (reference sequence). The CDR3 has 14 amino acids. With 5 bases clipped from V and 2 bases from J, the junction kept 8 bases outside the gene matches. CDR3 in DNA: TGCAGTGCTCAAACGGGACAGCCTAACACTGAAGCTTTCTTT. This sequence encodes CSAQTGQPNTEAFF.

This clonotype appeared a few times. One end of the junction fails to match germline, which may point to a read error. The V gene is TRBV6-1, the J gene TRBJ1-1; 8 nucleotides line up with TRBD1. The germline V gene encodes CDR1 MNHNS and CDR2 SASEGT. The CDR3 has 14 amino acids. Here the CDR3 DNA reads TGTGCCATCAGTGAAAGGGTCAGGGGGCCTGAAGCCTTCTTT. Its protein product is CAISERVRGPEAFF.

The chain combines TRBV11-2 with TRBJ2-4; the match to TRBD2 covers 10 bases. V dropped 4 bases and J dropped 0; count of bases not matched to a gene: 15. The CDR3 length is 20 residues. CDR1 and CDR2 from the germline V gene are SGHAT and FQNNGV. CDR3 sequence: CASSYLLAGRVTLAKNIQYF. The CDR3 DNA reads as TGTGCCAGCAGCTATTTACTAGCGGGGCGAGTAACCTTAGCCAAAAACATTCAGTACTTC.

This clonotype came up many times. This chain connects TRBV20-1 to TRBJ2-7, with 14 positions matching TRBD2. This CDR3 contains 15 residues. Trimming removed 6 bases from V and 2 bases from J; junction bases left unmatched: 6. The germline V gene encodes CDR1 DFQATT and CDR2 SNEGSKA (reference sequence). CDR3 region: CSARGLAGGPYEQYF. CDR3 nucleotide sequence: TGCAGTGCACGCGGACTAGCGGGAGGCCCCTACGAGCAGTACTTC.

This clonotype was found a few times. The chain couples TRBV28 to TRBJ2-2, with 7 nucleotides matching TRBD1. The V segment lost 5 bases and the J segment 1 base; nucleotides outside the gene matches: 4. This CDR3 has 15 amino acids. Germline-derived CDR1 and CDR2 are MDHEN and SYDVKM. DNA of the CDR3: TGTGCCAGCAGTGATTCAGGGGGGAACACCGGGGAGCTGTTTTTT. Translation: CASSDSGGNTGELFF. The full variable domain, completed using reference TRBV28 and TRBJ2-2, is DVKVTQSSRYLVKRTGEKVFLECVQDMDHENMFWYRQDPGLGLRLIYFSYDVKMKEKGDIPEGYSVSREKKERFSLILESASTNQTSMYLCASSDSGGNTGELFFGEGSRLTVL.

This clonotype has a count of ten or more. The rearrangement links TRBV11-3 to TRBJ2-5; tentatively, D is TRBD1 or TRBD2 (5 bases each). The V end was cut by 1 base, the J end by 0 bases, with 15 bases between. The CDR3 spans 17 residues. Germline CDR1 SGHNT, CDR2 YENEEA. CDR3 loop: CASSLVGQGAYQETQYF. For the CDR3, the DNA is TGTGCCAGCAGCTTAGTGGGTCAGGGAGCGTACCAAGAGACCCAGTACTTC.